This TCR beta chain originates from a study of OX40 agonist ivuxolimab in advanced cancers. Study-level background: Given to patients was ivuxolimab, an agonistic anti-OX40 (CD134) antibody.

The assay was immunoSEQ multiplex PCR, and TCRdb's table has in-frame clones only and misses some. The sample contains tens of thousands of clones, around 81% of which appear only once. This CDR3 contains 17 residues. Germline CDR1 reads MDHEN; CDR2 reads SYDVKM. Trimming took off 1 base at V and 1 base at J, with 11 bases between the two ends. The input for sequencing was CD4+ or CD8+ T cells sorted from blood, taken in a trial of the OX40 agonist ivuxolimab. The source is an adult with an advanced solid tumor such as melanoma, head and neck, liver or kidney cancer. The chain is built from TRBV28 and TRBJ2-6; weak D call: TRBD1 (6 bases). The CDR3 DNA reads TGTGCCAGCAGTTTATCTTCCGGGACATCTGGGGCCAACGTCCTGACTTTC. The encoded protein is CASSLSSGTSGANVLTF. Full variable domain (remainder filled in from reference TRBV28 and TRBJ2-6): DVKVTQSSRYLVKRTGEKVFLECVQDMDHENMFWYRQDPGLGLRLIYFSYDVKMKEKGDIPEGYSVSREKKERFSLILESASTNQTSMYLCASSLSSGTSGANVLTFGAGSRLTVL.